This TCR beta chain was documented in a study of immune evolution from preneoplasia to lung adenocarcinoma. Germline CDR1 LNHDA, CDR2 SQIVND (reference sequence). V dropped 3 bases and J dropped 6 bases, with 12 bases sitting between them. The CDR3 consists of 14 residues. The protocol was immunoSEQ multiplex PCR, while the TCRdb copy is restricted to in-frame clones and leaves out a portion. The data contain 20,000 to 30,000 clones, approximately 69% of them singletons. Nucleic acids came from premalignant or tumor cells enriched by macro-dissection. Only a few counts were recorded for this clone. The rearrangement links TRBV19 to TRBJ2-1; D tentatively fits TRBD1 or TRBD2 (5 bases each). What was sequenced was FFPE invasive lung adenocarcinoma tissue. The source is a person aged 55 to 70 with invasive lung adenocarcinoma. Some clones in this sample may be carry-over from other donors' samples. The CDR3 sequence is CASSIQGVGNEQFF. The CDR3, as DNA: TGTGCCAGTAGTATTCAGGGAGTCGGCAATGAGCAGTTCTTC.